This TCR beta chain derives from a study of cytomegalovirus exposure and HLA in healthy donors. Study results and limitations: An observed cluster of highly shared sequence variants was recorded as a likely sequencing artifact.

The PCR was carried out with 60 Vbeta primers and 13 Jbeta primers. Assay: immunoSEQ multiplex PCR; the TCRdb copy retains only in-frame clones and omits some. Of around 210,000 clones in the sample, 82% were seen once. The ends were cut back, 0 bases at V and 4 bases at J, with 16 bases in the middle. Germline values: CDR1 SGHDT, CDR2 YYEEEE. The CDR3 has 16 residues. Of note for this clone: As yet, its antigen is unknown. The same CDR3 also results from other DNA sequences found in this sample.

The sample taken for sequencing was PBMCs. This sequence originates from a woman aged 40 to 50 in good health and CMV-seronegative. The chain links TRBV5-6 to TRBJ1-1; D ambiguous. CDR3: CASSLGGGGWGTEAFF. Here the CDR3 DNA reads TGTGCCAGCAGCTTGGGGGGAGGCGGTTGGGGCACTGAAGCTTTCTTT. The full variable domain, completed using reference TRBV5-6 and TRBJ1-1, is DAGVTQSPTHLIKTRGQQVTLRCSPKSGHDTVSWYQQALGQGPQFIFQYYEEEERQRGNFPDRFSGHQFPNYSSELNVNALLLGDSALYLCASSLGGGGWGTEAFFGQGTRLTVV.